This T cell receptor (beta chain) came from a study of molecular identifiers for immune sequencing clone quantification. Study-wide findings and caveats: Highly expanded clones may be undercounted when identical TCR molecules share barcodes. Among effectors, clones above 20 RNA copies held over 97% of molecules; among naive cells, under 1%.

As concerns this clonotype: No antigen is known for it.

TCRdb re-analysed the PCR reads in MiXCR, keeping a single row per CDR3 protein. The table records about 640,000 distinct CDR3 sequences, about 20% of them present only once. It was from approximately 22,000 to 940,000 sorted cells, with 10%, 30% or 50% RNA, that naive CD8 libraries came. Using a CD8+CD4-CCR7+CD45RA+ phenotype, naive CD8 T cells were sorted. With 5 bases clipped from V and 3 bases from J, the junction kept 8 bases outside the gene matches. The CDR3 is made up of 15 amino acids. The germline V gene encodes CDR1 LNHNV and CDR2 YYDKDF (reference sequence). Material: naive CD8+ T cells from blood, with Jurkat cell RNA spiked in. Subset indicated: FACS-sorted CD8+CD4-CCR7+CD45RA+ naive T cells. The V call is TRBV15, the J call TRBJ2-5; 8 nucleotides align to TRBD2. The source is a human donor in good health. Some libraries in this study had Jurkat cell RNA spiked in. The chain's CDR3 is CATSLSLAGEETQYF. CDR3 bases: TGTGCCACCAGCCTCTCTCTAGCGGGTGAAGAGACCCAGTACTTC.